This T cell receptor (beta chain) emerged from a study of cytomegalovirus exposure and HLA in healthy donors. With 60 Vbeta and 13 Jbeta primers, the PCR was carried out. TCRdb keeps only in-frame clones here, not all; method: immunoSEQ multiplex PCR. Of fewer than 200,000 clones listed, approximately 76% were seen once; the top ten hold approximately 1.4%. The TCR comes from a man between 60 and 70 years old in good health and CMV-seronegative. Material for sequencing was PBMCs.

CDR3 nucleotide sequence: TGTGCCAGCAGCCAGGGGGACGGGTTTGGGGATTCCTATGGCTACACCTTC. Translating it yields CASSQGDGFGDSYGYTF. V is TRBV28 and J is TRBJ1-2; the match to TRBD1 covers 7 bases. The CDR3 runs to 17 residues. The germline CDR1 and CDR2 sequences are MDHEN and SYDVKM. The trim removed 6 bases at V and 4 bases at J, leaving 17 bases unmatched.